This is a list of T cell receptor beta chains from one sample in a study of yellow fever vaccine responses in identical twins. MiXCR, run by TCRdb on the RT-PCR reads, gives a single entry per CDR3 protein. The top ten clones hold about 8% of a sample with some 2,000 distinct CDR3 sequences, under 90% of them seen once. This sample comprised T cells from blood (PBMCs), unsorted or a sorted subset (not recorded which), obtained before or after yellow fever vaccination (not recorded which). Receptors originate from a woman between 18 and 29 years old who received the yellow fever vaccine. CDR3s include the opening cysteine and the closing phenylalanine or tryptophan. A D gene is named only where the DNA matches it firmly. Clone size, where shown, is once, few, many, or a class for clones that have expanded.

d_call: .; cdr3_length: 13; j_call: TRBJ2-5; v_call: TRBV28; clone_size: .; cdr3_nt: TGTGCCAGCAGTTTCGACTTCCAAGAGACCCAGTACTTC; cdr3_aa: CASSFDFQETQYF
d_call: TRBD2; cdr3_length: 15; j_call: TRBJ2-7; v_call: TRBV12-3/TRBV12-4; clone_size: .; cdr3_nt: TGTGCCAGCAAGGGGGTAGATAGCGGGACCTACGAGCAGTACTTC; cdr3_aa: CASKGVDSGTYEQYF
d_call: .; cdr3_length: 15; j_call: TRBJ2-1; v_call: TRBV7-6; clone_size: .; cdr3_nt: TGTGCCAGCAGCACGAGGGAAAGTACCTACAATGAGCAGTTCTTC; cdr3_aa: CASSTRESTYNEQFF
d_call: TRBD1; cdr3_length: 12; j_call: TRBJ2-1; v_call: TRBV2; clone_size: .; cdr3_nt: TGTGCCGGGGAACAGGGGTACAATGAGCAGTTCTTC; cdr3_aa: CAGEQGYNEQFF
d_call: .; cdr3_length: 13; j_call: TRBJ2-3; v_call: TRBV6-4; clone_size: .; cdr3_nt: TGTGCCAGCAGTGACTCGTCTGTCGGTACGCAGTATTTT; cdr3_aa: CASSDSSVGTQYF
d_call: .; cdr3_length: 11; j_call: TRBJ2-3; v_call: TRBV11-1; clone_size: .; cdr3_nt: TGTGCCAGCAGCTTCGGAGATACGCAGTATTTT; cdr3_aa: CASSFGDTQYF
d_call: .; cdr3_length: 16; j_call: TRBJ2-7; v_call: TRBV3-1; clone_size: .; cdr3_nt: TGTGCCAGCAGCCAAGATGCGTGGTTACCGTTCTACGAGCAGTACTTC; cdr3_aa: CASSQDAWLPFYEQYF
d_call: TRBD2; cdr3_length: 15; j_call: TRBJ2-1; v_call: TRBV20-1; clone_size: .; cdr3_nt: TGCAGTGCGCAACCCGGACTAGCGGATTACAATGAGCAGTTCTTC; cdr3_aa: CSAQPGLADYNEQFF
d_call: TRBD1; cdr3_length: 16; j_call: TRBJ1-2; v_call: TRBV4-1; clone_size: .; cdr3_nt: TGCGCCAGCAGCCAAGTAACAGGGGGTTCTAACTATGGCTACACCTTC; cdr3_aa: CASSQVTGGSNYGYTF
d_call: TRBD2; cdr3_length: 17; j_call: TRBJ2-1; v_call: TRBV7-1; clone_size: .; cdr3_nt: TGTGCCAGCAGCTCAGGGATCGGGACTAGCGGGAACCATGAGCAGTTCTTC; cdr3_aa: CASSSGIGTSGNHEQFF
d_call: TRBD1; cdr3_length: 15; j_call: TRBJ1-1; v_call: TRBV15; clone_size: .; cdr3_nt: TGTGCCACCAGCAGCAGGGGGACAGAAAACACTGAAGCTTTCTTT; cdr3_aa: CATSSRGTENTEAFF
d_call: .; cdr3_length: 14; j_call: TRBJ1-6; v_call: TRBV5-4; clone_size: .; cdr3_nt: TGTGCCAGCAGCTTTAGGGTATATGGATCACCCCTCCACTTT; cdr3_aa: CASSFRVYGSPLHF
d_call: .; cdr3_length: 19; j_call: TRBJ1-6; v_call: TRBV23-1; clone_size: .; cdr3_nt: TGCGCCAGCAGTCAATCTAAGAGGTTGGGGAGATCCTATAATTCACCCCTCCACTTT; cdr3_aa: CASSQSKRLGRSYNSPLHF
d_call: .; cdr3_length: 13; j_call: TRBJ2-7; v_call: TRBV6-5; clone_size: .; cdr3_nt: TGTGCCAGCAGTTACAGCCAGTTCGGCGAGCAGTACTTC; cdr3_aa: CASSYSQFGEQYF
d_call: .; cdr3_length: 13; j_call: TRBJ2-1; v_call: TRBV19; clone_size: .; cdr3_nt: TGTGCCAGTAGTGTGGGGGGATGGAATGAGCAGTTCTTC; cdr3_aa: CASSVGGWNEQFF
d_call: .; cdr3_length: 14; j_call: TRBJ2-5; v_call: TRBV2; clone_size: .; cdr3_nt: TGTGCCAGCAGTGGACAGGGAGGCCAAGAGACCCAGTACTTC; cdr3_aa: CASSGQGGQETQYF
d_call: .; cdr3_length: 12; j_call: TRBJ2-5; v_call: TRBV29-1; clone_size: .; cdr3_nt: TGCAGCGGAGGGTCCGCCCGAGAGACCCAGTACTTC; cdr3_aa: CSGGSARETQYF
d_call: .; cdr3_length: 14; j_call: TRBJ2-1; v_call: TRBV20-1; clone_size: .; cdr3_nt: TGCAGTGTCGCGGGGTCCCTCTCCTACAATGAGCAGTTCTTC; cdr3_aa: CSVAGSLSYNEQFF
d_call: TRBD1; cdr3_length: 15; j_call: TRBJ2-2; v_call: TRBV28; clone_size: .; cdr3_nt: TGTGCCAGCAGCCCGGGACAGCCGAACACCGGGGAGCTGTTTTTT; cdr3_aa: CASSPGQPNTGELFF
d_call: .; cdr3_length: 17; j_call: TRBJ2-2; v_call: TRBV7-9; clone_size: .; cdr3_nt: TGTGCCAGCAGCTCTCCCCATCCTCCCTCGAACACCGGGGAGCTGTTTTTT; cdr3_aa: CASSSPHPPSNTGELFF
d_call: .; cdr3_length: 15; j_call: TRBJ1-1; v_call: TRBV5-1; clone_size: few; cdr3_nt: TGCGCCAGCAGATCGGACCGGGGCCTGAACACTGAAGCTTTCTTT; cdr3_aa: CASRSDRGLNTEAFF
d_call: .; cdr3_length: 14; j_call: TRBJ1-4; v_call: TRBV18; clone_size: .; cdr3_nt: TGTGCCAGCTCACCACGGGACCTTAATGAAAAACTGTTTTTT; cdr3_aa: CASSPRDLNEKLFF
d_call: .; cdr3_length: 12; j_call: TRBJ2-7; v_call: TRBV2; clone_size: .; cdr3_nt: TGTGCCAGCAGTGACGGGAGTTACGAGCAGTACTTC; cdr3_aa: CASSDGSYEQYF
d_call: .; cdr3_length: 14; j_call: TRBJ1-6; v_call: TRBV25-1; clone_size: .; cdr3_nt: TGTGCCAGCACCGAGGGCAGAGGCAATTCACCCCTCCACTTT; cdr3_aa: CASTEGRGNSPLHF
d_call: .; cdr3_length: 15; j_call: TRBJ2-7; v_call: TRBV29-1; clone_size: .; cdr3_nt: TGCAGCGTTGAAGATTTGGAGGGGAAGGCCTACGAGCAGTACTTC; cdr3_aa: CSVEDLEGKAYEQYF
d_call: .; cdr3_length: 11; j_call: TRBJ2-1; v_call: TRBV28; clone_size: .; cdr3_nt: TGTGCCAGCAGTTTATGGAATGAGCAGTTCTTC; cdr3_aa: CASSLWNEQFF
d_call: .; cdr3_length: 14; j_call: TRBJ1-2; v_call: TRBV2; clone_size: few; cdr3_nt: TGTGCCAGCAGTGATGGCAGGTCTAACTATGGCTACACCTTC; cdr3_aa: CASSDGRSNYGYTF
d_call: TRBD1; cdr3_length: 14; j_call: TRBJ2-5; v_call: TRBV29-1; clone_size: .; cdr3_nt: TGCAGCGTGGACGGACAGGGGAGTCAAGAGACCCAGTACTTC; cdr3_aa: CSVDGQGSQETQYF
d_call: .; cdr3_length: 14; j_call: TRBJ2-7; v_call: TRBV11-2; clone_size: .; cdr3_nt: TGTGCCAGCAGCGCCGGGACTGCCTCCTACGAGCAGTACTTC; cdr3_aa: CASSAGTASYEQYF
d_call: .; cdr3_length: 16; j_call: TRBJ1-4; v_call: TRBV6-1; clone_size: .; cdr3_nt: TGTGCCAGCAGTGAAGGGGATCGACAGGTTAATGAAAAACTGTTTTTT; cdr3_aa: CASSEGDRQVNEKLFF
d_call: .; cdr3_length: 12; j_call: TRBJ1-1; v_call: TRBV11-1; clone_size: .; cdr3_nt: TGTGCCAGCAGCCCCCCGAACACTGAAGCTTTCTTT; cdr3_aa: CASSPPNTEAFF
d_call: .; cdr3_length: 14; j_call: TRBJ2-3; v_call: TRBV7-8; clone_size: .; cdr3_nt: TGTGCCAGCAGCTTTTGGGTGAGCACAGATACGCAGTATTTT; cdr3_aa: CASSFWVSTDTQYF
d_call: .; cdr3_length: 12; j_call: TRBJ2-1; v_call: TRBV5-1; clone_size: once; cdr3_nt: TGCGCCAGCGGTCAGGGTAGCAATGAGCAGTTCTTC; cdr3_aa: CASGQGSNEQFF
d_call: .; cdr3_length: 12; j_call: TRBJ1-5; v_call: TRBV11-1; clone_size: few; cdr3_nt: TGTGCCAGCAGCCTACAAGGGCAGCCCCAGCATTTT; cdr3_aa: CASSLQGQPQHF
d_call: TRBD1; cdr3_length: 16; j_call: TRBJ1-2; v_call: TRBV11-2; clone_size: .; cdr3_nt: TGTGCCAGCAGCTTAGGTCCGACAGGGGGGCCCGATGGCTACACCTTC; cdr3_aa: CASSLGPTGGPDGYTF
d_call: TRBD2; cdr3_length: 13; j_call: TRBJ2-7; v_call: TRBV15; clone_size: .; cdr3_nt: TGTGCCACCAGCAAGGGGACTAGCGACGAGCAGTACTTC; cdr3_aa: CATSKGTSDEQYF
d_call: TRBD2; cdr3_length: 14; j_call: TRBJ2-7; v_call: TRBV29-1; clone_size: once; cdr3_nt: TGCAGCGTCGCCGGGACTAGCGGGAGGTACGAGCAGTACTTC; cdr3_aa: CSVAGTSGRYEQYF
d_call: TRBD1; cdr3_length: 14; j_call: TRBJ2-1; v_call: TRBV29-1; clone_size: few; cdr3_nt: TGCAGCGTCTCTAGAGGGGGCCGATACAATGAGCAGTTCTTC; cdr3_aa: CSVSRGGRYNEQFF
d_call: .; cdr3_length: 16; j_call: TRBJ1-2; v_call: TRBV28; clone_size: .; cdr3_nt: TGTGCCAGCAGTGACCCCGGGGCAGGGTTGGTTTCTGGCTACACCTTC; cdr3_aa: CASSDPGAGLVSGYTF
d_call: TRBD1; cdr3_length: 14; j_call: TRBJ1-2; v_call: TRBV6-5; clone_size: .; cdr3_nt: TGTGCCAGCAGTTACTCCGGACAGGGCAATGGCTACACCTTC; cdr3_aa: CASSYSGQGNGYTF
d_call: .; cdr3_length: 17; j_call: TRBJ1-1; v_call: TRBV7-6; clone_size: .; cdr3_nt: TGTGCCAGCAGCTTACAGATTAGCGGCAGGGGGAACACTGAAGCTTTCTTT; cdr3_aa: CASSLQISGRGNTEAFF
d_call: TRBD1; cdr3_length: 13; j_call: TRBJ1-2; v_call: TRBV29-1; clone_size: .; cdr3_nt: TGCAGCGTCGCTTGGGACAGTCCCTATGGCTACACCTTC; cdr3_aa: CSVAWDSPYGYTF